This passage covers 15 T cell receptor beta chains from one sample sequenced in a study of T cell changes during pregnancy in multiple sclerosis. Measured with immunoSEQ multiplex PCR; TCRdb has only the in-frame clones, and not every one. The table lists about 44,000 clones, roughly 92% of them singletons, with 0.67% in the top ten. This sample comprised CD4+ T cells from peripheral blood mononuclear cells, obtained in the first trimester of pregnancy. The receptor set was obtained from a female donor with multiple sclerosis, enrolled in a pregnancy study.

The chain employs TRBV29-1 and TRBJ1-2; possible D gene TRBD1, 5 bases. Germline assignment: CDR1 SQVTM and CDR2 ANQGSEA. The V and J ends lost 6 bases and 6 bases respectively, with 17 bases between them. The CDR3 runs 13 residues. The CDR3 sequence is CSVSISGLNGYTF. DNA for the CDR3: TGCAGCGTATCCATTTCAGGGTTGAATGGCTACACCTTC.

The V gene is TRBV14, the J gene TRBJ1-1; 8 nucleotides align to TRBD1. The V and J ends lost 4 bases and 0 bases, in that order; junction bases with no gene match: 4. CDR1 is SGHDN, CDR2 FVKESK, per germline. There are 15 residues in the CDR3. Written as DNA, the CDR3 is TGTGCCAGCAGCCTCCGGACAGGGATGAACACTGAAGCTTTCTTT. The encoded protein is CASSLRTGMNTEAFF.

The V gene is TRBV4-2, the J gene TRBJ1-6; D not certain. The CDR3 loop spans 18 amino acids. The V and J ends lost 0 bases and 9 bases respectively, with 21 bases between them. Germline CDR1 reads LGHNA; CDR2 reads YNFKEQ. Written as DNA, the CDR3 is TGTGCCAGCAGCCAAGAGGGGTTGACGGAGGGCCCCATTTCACCCCTCCACTTT. Protein: CASSQEGLTEGPISPLHF.

This chain links TRBV27 with TRBJ2-2, with D possibly matching TRBD1 (6 bases). Germline CDR1 MNHEY, CDR2 SMNVEV (reference sequence). The CDR3 contains 16 residues. V lost 6 bases, J lost 1 base, and 15 bases lay in between. For the CDR3, the DNA is TGTGCCAGCAGCCCTGGGTGGGGGCGGAACACCGGGGAGCTGTTTTTT. Translating gives CASSPGWGRNTGELFF.

J is TRBJ2-7 and V is TRBV11-3, with TRBD1 matching over 9 bases. This CDR3 has 15 amino acids. The J segment lost 4 bases and the V segment lost 5 bases, leaving 9 bases of the junction unmatched. From germline, CDR1 is SGHNT and CDR2 YENEEA. CDR3 in DNA: TGTGCCAGCAGCACCAGTCCCGGGACAGGGTACGAGCAGTACTTC. Encoded protein: CASSTSPGTGYEQYF.

This chain links TRBV15 with TRBJ2-3; no clear D. The CDR3 sequence is 13 residues long. CDR1 and CDR2 from the germline V gene are LNHNV and YYDKDF (reference sequence). Deletions cut 0 bases from V and 4 bases from J, with 5 bases between. CDR3 nucleotides: TGTGCCACCAGCAGAGACCCTCCAGATACGCAGTATTTT. Translating it yields CATSRDPPDTQYF.

The chain links TRBV2 to TRBJ2-1, with 12 bases lining up with TRBD2. The CDR3 contains 15 residues. V dropped 6 bases and J dropped 5; count of bases not matched to a gene: 5. Germline lookup yields CDR1 SNHLY and CDR2 FYNNEI. The CDR3, as DNA: TGTGCCAGCAGACTAGCGGGAGGTTCCCACAATGAGCAGTTCTTC. It yields the protein CASRLAGGSHNEQFF.

CDR3 nucleotide sequence: TGTGCCAGCAGTGGGGACAGGGTGGGAAAGACCCAGTACTTC. Encoded protein: CASSGDRVGKTQYF. The chain has TRBV28 and TRBJ2-5; 9 bases line up with TRBD1. Trimming at V came to 5 bases and at J to 6 bases, leaving 7 bases not matched to a gene. CDR1 MDHEN and CDR2 SYDVKM come from the germline V gene. The CDR3 runs 14 residues.

The V call is TRBV5-6, the J call TRBJ2-3; no definite D call. Germline V gene lookup returns CDR1 SGHDT and CDR2 YYEEEE. V was clipped by 0 bases and J by 1 base, with 6 bases between them. CDR3 length equals 14 residues. The CDR3 nucleotides are TGTGCCAGCAGCTTGGGGCTGGGCACAGATACGCAGTATTTT. Protein product: CASSLGLGTDTQYF.

The chain couples TRBV6-6 to TRBJ2-7, with 10 bases aligning to TRBD1. Germline V CDR1 and CDR2: MNHNY, SVGAGI (reference sequence). The CDR3 is 15 residues long. V trimming: 6 bases; J trimming: 2 bases; junction bases outside the gene matches: 7. CDR3 region: CASSQGQGITYEQYF. The CDR3 nucleotides read TGTGCCAGCAGCCAGGGACAGGGGATCACCTACGAGCAGTACTTC.

The V and J genes are TRBV5-4 and TRBJ2-5, with 11 bases identical to TRBD2. From germline, CDR1 is SGHNT and CDR2 YYREEE (reference sequence). V dropped 4 bases and J dropped 2; count of bases not matched to a gene: 4. The CDR3 is 15 amino acids. The CDR3 region is CASSTGLAEQETQYF. The CDR3 nucleotides read TGTGCCAGCAGCACGGGACTAGCGGAACAAGAGACCCAGTACTTC.

The chain couples TRBV28 to TRBJ2-1; 7 bases are shared with TRBD2. The CDR3 extends over 12 amino acids. V dropped 11 bases and J dropped 3; count of bases not matched to a gene: 4. Germline V gene data show CDR1 as MDHEN and CDR2 as SYDVKM. The CDR3 region has the DNA TGTGCCGCTTGGGAGGGCTACAATGAGCAGTTCTTC. Its protein is CAAWEGYNEQFF.

The chain employs TRBV5-6 and TRBJ2-3, with TRBD2 matching 8 bases. CDR1 and CDR2 from the germline V gene are SGHDT and YYEEEE. The CDR3 consists of 15 residues. V dropped 7 bases and J dropped 1; count of bases not matched to a gene: 8. CDR3 nucleotide sequence: TGTGCCAGCTGCCGCGGGACTAGGCGCACAGATACGCAGTATTTT. Residues: CASCRGTRRTDTQYF.

The table lists this clone with a count of one. This chain's CDR3 is CATSRGAPGLSNQPQHF. CDR3 DNA: TGTGCCACCAGCAGAGGCGCCCCGGGACTCAGCAATCAGCCCCAGCATTTT. The chain employs TRBV15 and TRBJ1-5; D perhaps matches TRBD1 (5 bases). Germline CDR1 reads LNHNV; CDR2 reads YYDKDF (reference sequence). The length of the CDR3 is 17 residues. Trimming cost V 1 base and J 1 base, with 14 bases left between them.

The chain carries TRBV6-5 and TRBJ1-2; perhaps TRBD1 as D (5 bases). Germline CDR1 and CDR2: MNHEY and SVGAGI. The CDR3 spans 15 residues. V lost 2 bases, J lost 1 base, and 11 bases lay in between. CDR3 loop: CASSYTGRNNYGYTF. In nucleotides, the CDR3 is TGTGCCAGCAGTTACACAGGCCGCAATAACTATGGCTACACCTTC.